The 12 T cell receptor beta chains below were found in one sample sequenced in a study of identical twins. TCRdb ran MiXCR on the 5' RACE reads and lists one entry per CDR3 protein. Of about 790,000 distinct CDR3 sequences in the sample, 15% to 20% were seen once. These same data were also listed under a study on T cells expressing NK-cell markers.

Sample: PBMCs. The receptors stem from a woman between 18 and 30 years old in good health.

The chain joins TRBV20-1 to TRBJ1-1; D unclear. Trimming removed 1 base at V and 2 bases at J, with 8 bases between. This CDR3 comprises 13 residues. From germline, CDR1 is DFQATT and CDR2 SNEGSKA (reference sequence). CDR3 residues: CSARGLDNTEAFF. CDR3 bases: TGCAGTGCTAGAGGTTTGGATAACACTGAAGCTTTCTTT.

This clonotype occurred a few times. The chain is built from TRBV11-1 and TRBJ1-1, with TRBD1 matching 9 bases. CDR1 and CDR2 (germline): SGHAT, FQDESV (reference sequence). V lost 5 bases to trimming and J lost 4 bases; unmatched junction nucleotides: 5. The CDR3 is 14 residues long. The CDR3 region has the DNA TGTGCCAGCAGCCAGGGACAGGGAGCCACTGAAGCTTTCTTT. Its translation: CASSQGQGATEAFF.

The chain is built from TRBV27 and TRBJ2-7; D not certain. This CDR3 is built from 14 residues. V was cut by 0 bases and J by 5 bases, with 11 bases left in between. Looked up from germline, CDR1 is MNHEY and CDR2 is SMNVEV (reference sequence). CDR3 sequence reads: CASSLSKGLHEQYF. The CDR3 DNA reads TGTGCCAGCAGTTTATCGAAGGGCCTCCACGAGCAGTACTTC.

The rearrangement links TRBV25-1 to TRBJ2-7; no clear D gene. The CDR3 runs 14 residues. Trimming cost V 5 bases and J 3 bases, with 14 bases left between them. Per the germline V gene, CDR1 is MGHDK and CDR2 is SYGVNS. CDR3 bases: TGTGCCAGCAGTAGGGTAGGAGACTTCTACGAGCAGTACTTC. It codes for CASSRVGDFYEQYF.

The chain is built from TRBV18 and TRBJ2-3; 7 bases align to TRBD2. The CDR3 totals 15 residues. Germline lookup yields CDR1 KGHSH and CDR2 LQKENI. Trimming cost V 6 bases and J 3 bases; bases outside gene matches: 9. The CDR3 here is CASSPTSVLTDTQYF. The CDR3 region has the DNA TGTGCCAGCTCGCCAACTAGCGTTCTGACAGATACGCAGTATTTT.

This clonotype came up a few times. J is TRBJ2-6 and V is TRBV6-1; the D is unclear. The CDR3 loop spans 15 amino acids. Germline-derived CDR1 and CDR2 are MNHNS and SASEGT. V lost 6 bases, J lost 0 bases, and 9 bases lay in between. CDR3 in amino acids: CASRRVSSGANVLTF. CDR3 DNA sequence: TGTGCCAGCAGACGCGTGAGCTCTGGGGCCAACGTCCTGACTTTC.

The chain couples TRBV7-8 to TRBJ2-1; 7 bases are shared with TRBD1. V gave up 5 bases and J gave up 10 bases; unmatched junction bases: 8. The V gene's germline CDR1 is SGHVS and CDR2 FQNEAQ. The CDR3 length is 13 residues. CDR3 region: CASSPRDRLEQFF. CDR3 sequence (DNA): TGTGCCAGCAGCCCTCGGGACAGACTGGAGCAGTTCTTC.

This clonotype was counted only a few times. V and J are TRBV5-1 and TRBJ2-1, with 8 bases that match TRBD2. Germline CDR1 and CDR2: SGHRS and YFSETQ. The V and J ends lost 3 bases and 7 bases, in that order; junction bases with no gene match: 12. The CDR3 contains 16 residues. The chain's CDR3 is CASSSTGTRVGNEQFF. DNA of the CDR3: TGCGCCAGCAGCTCCACCGGGACTAGGGTTGGAAATGAGCAGTTCTTC.

This clonotype appeared many times. The V and J genes are TRBV6-5 and TRBJ1-1, with D maybe TRBD1 (5 bases). Germline loops: CDR1 MNHEY, CDR2 SVGAGI. The V end was cut by 0 bases, the J end by 6 bases, with 8 bases between. This CDR3 is 13 amino acids long. The chain's CDR3 is CASSYSGRPEAFF. The CDR3 DNA sequence: TGTGCCAGCAGTTACTCGGGACGGCCTGAAGCTTTCTTT.

This clonotype was seen a few times. The V and J genes are TRBV14 and TRBJ2-7; the match to TRBD1 covers 7 bases. V trimming: 3 bases; J trimming: 9 bases; junction bases outside the gene matches: 11. Germline values: CDR1 SGHDN, CDR2 FVKESK. The CDR3 runs 14 residues. The CDR3 loop is CASSHGTAGFGQYF. CDR3 bases: TGTGCCAGCAGCCACGGGACAGCAGGATTCGGGCAGTACTTC.

V and J are TRBV4-1 and TRBJ1-1; no firm D call. V lost 3 bases to trimming and J lost 4 bases, with 9 bases between them. The CDR3 totals 13 residues. CDR1 is MGHRA and CDR2 is YSYEKL in the germline V gene. CDR3 sequence (DNA): TGCGCCAGCAGCCACCTCCTGGGCACTGAAGCTTTCTTT. Translating gives CASSHLLGTEAFF.

V gene TRBV7-9 combines with J gene TRBJ2-3, with 9 bases identical to TRBD2. J gave up 4 bases and V 0 bases, and 5 bases lay outside the gene matches. Germline assignment: CDR1 SEHNR and CDR2 FQNEAQ (reference sequence). The CDR3 is 16 residues long. This CDR3 reads CASSLASGSLPDTQYF. CDR3 DNA: TGTGCCAGCAGCTTAGCTAGCGGGAGCCTGCCAGATACGCAGTATTTT. Combining the CDR3 with reference TRBV7-9 and TRBJ2-3 gives the whole variable domain DTGVSQNPRHKITKRGQNVTFRCDPISEHNRLYWYRQTLGQGPEFLTYFQNEAQLEKSRLLSDRFSAERPKGSFSTLEIQRTEQGDSAMYLCASSLASGSLPDTQYFGPGTRLTVL.